This passage covers 26 T cell receptor beta chains from one sample sequenced in a study of T cell responses to AZD1222 COVID-19 vaccine. Sequenced by immunoSEQ multiplex PCR; TCRdb stores in-frame clones only, minus some. The data show roughly 80,000 clones, with just over 90% seen just once and about 4.9% held by the top ten. This specimen was peripheral blood, taken on day 0 of MenACWY control vaccination. The receptors shown here come from an adult in good health.

The V and J genes are TRBV19 and TRBJ2-1, with 7 bases that match TRBD1. Germline V CDR1 and CDR2: LNHDA, SQIVND (reference sequence). This CDR3 is built from 15 residues. V shed 9 bases, J shed 4 bases, and the junction held 12 bases outside the gene matches. The CDR3 loop reads CASQGQSAGYNEQFF. The CDR3 DNA sequence: TGTGCCAGCCAGGGACAGTCGGCGGGTTACAATGAGCAGTTCTTC.

This clone was recorded once. The genes are TRBV5-4 and TRBJ2-3, with D possibly TRBD1 on 6 matching bases. Trimming shortened V by 3 bases and J by 4 bases, and 12 bases separated the two germline ends. CDR3 length equals 14 residues. Germline V lookup: CDR1 SGHNT, CDR2 YYREEE (reference sequence). CDR3 sequence reads: CASSSQQGADTQYF. The CDR3 region has the DNA TGTGCCAGCAGCTCACAACAGGGCGCAGATACGCAGTATTTT. The full variable domain, rest sourced from reference TRBV5-4 and TRBJ2-3, is ETGVTQSPTHLIKTRGQQVTLRCSSQSGHNTVSWYQQALGQGPQFIFQYYREEENGRGNFPPRFSGLQFPNYSSELNVNALELDDSALYLCASSSQQGADTQYFGPGTRLTVL.

The rearrangement uses TRBV24-1 and TRBJ2-2; 7 bases agree with TRBD2. The CDR3 spans 14 residues. The germline V gene encodes CDR1 KGHDR and CDR2 SFDVKD. Germline trimming cut 10 bases from V and 2 bases from J; bases unmatched to any gene: 6. The DNA for the CDR3 is TGTGCCACGGGGGGGACTGCAAACACCGGGGAGCTGTTTTTT. It is translated as CATGGTANTGELFF.

This chain connects TRBV29-1 to TRBJ2-1; the match to TRBD1 covers 7 bases. Germline V gives CDR1 SQVTM, CDR2 ANQGSEA. With 6 bases clipped from V and 3 bases from J, the junction kept 8 bases outside the gene matches. The CDR3 has 14 amino acids. CDR3 sequence: CSVPGQLNYNEQFF. CDR3 DNA: TGCAGCGTACCGGGACAGTTAAACTACAATGAGCAGTTCTTC.

The chain uses TRBV4-3 and TRBJ2-1, with D hard to call. The germline V gene has CDR1 LGHNA and CDR2 YSLEER. This CDR3 region has 16 residues. The V and J ends lost 3 bases and 3 bases respectively, with 15 bases between them. The CDR3 reads CASSQGTVGLYNEQFF. CDR3 nucleotides: TGCGCCAGCAGCCAGGGTACTGTAGGGCTCTACAATGAGCAGTTCTTC.

The chain has TRBV11-2 and TRBJ2-1, with 12 positions matching TRBD2. V dropped 5 bases and J dropped 9; count of bases not matched to a gene: 14. Germline CDR1 and CDR2: SGHAT and FQNNGV. This CDR3 has 17 residues. The CDR3 bases are TGTGCCAGCAGCCACCTGAGACTAGCGGGAGAAGGGGGTGAGCAGTTCTTC. It codes for CASSHLRLAGEGGEQFF.

V and J are TRBV10-2 and TRBJ2-1; unclear D gene. Trimming took off 2 bases at V and 10 bases at J, with 9 bases between the two ends. This CDR3 comprises 12 residues. Germline values: CDR1 WSHSY, CDR2 SAAADI. CDR3 in DNA: TGCGCCAGCAGTGAGATCCCGAGGGAGCAGTTCTTC. The encoded protein is CASSEIPREQFF.

V and J are TRBV9 and TRBJ2-1, with 9 bases lining up with TRBD2. Germline CDR1 reads SGDLS; CDR2 reads YYNGEE. Losses at the gene ends were 2 bases for V and 8 bases for J; bases not matched to a gene: 5. The CDR3 contains 14 residues. CDR3 DNA sequence: TGTGCCAGCAGCGTTTTAGCGGGAGTATATGAGCAGTTCTTC. The encoded protein is CASSVLAGVYEQFF. Full variable domain (outside the CDR3, taken from reference TRBV9 and TRBJ2-1): DSGVTQTPKHLITATGQRVTLRCSPRSGDLSVYWYQQSLDQGLQFLIQYYNGEERAKGNILERFSAQQFPDLHSELNLSSLELGDSALYFCASSVLAGVYEQFFGPGTRLTVL.

This chain links TRBV14 with TRBJ1-1; D unresolved. V lost 4 bases and J lost 4, with 7 bases in between. Germline CDR1 reads SGHDN; CDR2 reads FVKESK. CDR3 size: 12 residues. The CDR3 DNA follows: TGTGCCAGCAGCCCCGGGGTCACTGAAGCTTTCTTT. It translates to CASSPGVTEAFF.

This chain connects TRBV7-2 to TRBJ1-2; D remains ambiguous. V gave up 1 base and J gave up 0 bases, with 12 bases separating them. The germline V gene encodes CDR1 SGHTA and CDR2 FQGNSA. The CDR3 sequence is 16 residues long. The CDR3 loop reads CASSLGEGRANYGYTF. The CDR3, as DNA: TGTGCCAGCAGCTTAGGGGAGGGCCGGGCTAACTATGGCTACACCTTC.

The gene calls are TRBV28 and TRBJ2-2; a possible D gene is TRBD1 (6 bases). Trimming cost V 6 bases and J 7 bases, with 9 bases left between them. Germline V gene data show CDR1 as MDHEN and CDR2 as SYDVKM. The CDR3 runs 12 residues. CDR3 coding DNA: TGTGCCAGCAGGGGGGCGTACGGGGAGCTGTTTTTT. It is translated as CASRGAYGELFF.

The chain joins TRBV28 to TRBJ2-1, with a weak D call TRBD1 (5 bases). CDR1 and CDR2 from the germline V gene are MDHEN and SYDVKM. Trimming cost V 2 bases and J 12 bases, with 11 bases left between them. The length of the CDR3 is 12 residues. The CDR3 DNA is TGTGCCAGCAGTTTAAGGGGAAAGGGGCAGTTCTTC. It specifies CASSLRGKGQFF.

This clone was observed a handful of times. This chain links TRBV28 with TRBJ2-7; possibly TRBD1 or TRBD2 for D (5 bases each). CDR1 and CDR2 from the germline V gene are MDHEN and SYDVKM. V was pared by 6 bases and J by 2 bases, with 14 bases between. This CDR3 has 14 amino acids. The CDR3 loop reads CASSIPGAAYEQYF. Here the CDR3 DNA reads TGTGCCAGCAGCATCCCCGGGGCGGCCTACGAGCAGTACTTC.

The CDR3 nucleotides read TGTGCCAGCAGCTTAGGGGCGGGGAGCCAAGAGACCCAGTACTTC. It yields the protein CASSLGAGSQETQYF. The chain couples TRBV7-6 to TRBJ2-5; tentatively, D is TRBD2 (6 bases). The V gene's germline CDR1 is SGHVS and CDR2 FNYEAQ. This CDR3 is built from 15 residues. The germline V and J ends were trimmed by 1 base and 1 base, with 10 bases remaining between them.

This clone was seen a handful of times. J is TRBJ1-6 and V is TRBV6-1; tentative D call: TRBD1 (6 bases). Trimming pared 1 base from V and 7 bases from J, leaving 14 bases between. Germline V gene data show CDR1 as MNHNS and CDR2 as SASEGT. The CDR3 has 16 residues. This CDR3 reads CASSEVQGSGNSPLHF. CDR3 DNA sequence: TGTGCCAGCAGTGAAGTCCAGGGGTCGGGGAATTCACCCCTCCACTTT.

This chain uses TRBV6-1 with TRBJ2-4, with D possibly matching TRBD1 (6 bases). Trimming shortened V by 3 bases and J by 7 bases, and 16 bases separated the two germline ends. CDR3 size: 15 residues. Germline V gives CDR1 MNHNS, CDR2 SASEGT. CDR3 in amino acids: CASSDKDRMTNIQYF. CDR3 bases: TGTGCCAGCAGTGATAAGGACAGAATGACTAACATTCAGTACTTC.

The J gene is TRBJ2-4, the V gene TRBV19; D is possibly TRBD1 (8 bases). Between the trimmed V and J ends, which lost 5 bases and 3 bases, there was a span of 26 bases. This CDR3 region has 19 residues. The germline V gene has CDR1 LNHDA and CDR2 SQIVND (reference sequence). The CDR3 DNA is TGTGCCAGTAGTGGTTTGACAGGGGAGGGGGAAAGCCTCAAAAACATTCAGTACTTC. The encoded protein is CASSGLTGEGESLKNIQYF.

The V call is TRBV7-9, the J call TRBJ1-4; no clear D. Per the germline V gene, CDR1 is SEHNR and CDR2 is FQNEAQ (reference sequence). The V end was cut by 5 bases, the J end by 5 bases, with 3 bases between. The CDR3 has 11 residues. CDR3 bases: TGTGCCAGCAGCGACAATGAAAAACTGTTTTTT. Residues: CASSDNEKLFF.

The chain's CDR3 is CASSEYGQGVEKLFF. As DNA, the CDR3 is TGTGCCAGCAGTGAATATGGGCAGGGAGTCGAAAAACTGTTTTTT. The chain couples TRBV6-1 to TRBJ1-4, with TRBD1 as a possible D gene (5 bases). This CDR3 is 15 amino acids long. Per germline, CDR1 MNHNS and CDR2 SASEGT. Trimming shortened V by 2 bases and J by 8 bases, and 15 bases separated the two germline ends.

V gene TRBV28 combines with J gene TRBJ1-1, with a tentative D call TRBD1 (5 bases). This CDR3 comprises 16 residues. V was pared by 1 base and J by 5 bases, with 17 bases between. Germline V gene sequence: CDR1 MDHEN, CDR2 SYDVKM. In DNA, the CDR3 is TGTGCCAGCAGTTTATTCGGCAGGGTCAGTGGTACTGAAGCTTTCTTT. It encodes CASSLFGRVSGTEAFF.

This chain links TRBV2 with TRBJ2-7; 8 positions match TRBD1. V shed 5 bases and J 5 bases; nucleotides not matched to a gene: 20. The CDR3 loop spans 18 amino acids. Per the germline V gene, CDR1 is SNHLY and CDR2 is FYNNEI. The CDR3 region has the DNA TGTGCCAGCAGTCCCTTCCGGACAGGGAGGAGCTCTGTCCACGAGCAGTACTTC. As protein: CASSPFRTGRSSVHEQYF.

The chain combines TRBV3-1 (or the pseudogene TRBV3-2) with TRBJ2-3, with 9 positions matching TRBD2. The germline V gene encodes CDR1 LGHDT and CDR2 YNNKEL (reference sequence). V shed 0 bases, J shed 3 bases, and the junction held 13 bases outside the gene matches. CDR3 size: 19 residues. CDR3 amino acids: CASSQDPPPSLAGTDTQYF. CDR3 DNA: TGTGCCAGCAGCCAAGATCCCCCCCCCTCGCTAGCGGGGACAGATACGCAGTATTTT.

V is TRBV5-4 and J is TRBJ2-5; the match to TRBD2 covers 12 bases. V was pared by 0 bases and J by 5 bases, with 5 bases of the junction left unmatched. The length of the CDR3 is 16 residues. Looked up from germline, CDR1 is SGHNT and CDR2 is YYREEE (reference sequence). CDR3: CASSLVLAGGLETQYF. The CDR3 coding sequence is TGTGCCAGCAGCTTGGTCCTAGCGGGAGGGTTGGAGACCCAGTACTTC.

The chain uses TRBV18 and TRBJ1-1, with D possibly being TRBD1 (6 bases). Between the trimmed V and J ends, which lost 6 bases and 1 base, there was a span of 15 bases. CDR1 is KGHSH, CDR2 LQKENI, per germline. The CDR3 sequence is 15 residues long. The chain's CDR3 is CASSRPGHKNTEAFF. CDR3 sequence (DNA): TGTGCCAGCTCCCGGCCGGGACACAAGAACACTGAAGCTTTCTTT.

The chain links TRBV6-5 to TRBJ2-7, with 10 nucleotides matching TRBD1. Germline loops: CDR1 MNHEY, CDR2 SVGAGI. J was trimmed by 4 bases and V by 6 bases; bases with no gene match: 3. The CDR3 totals 13 residues. The CDR3 sequence: CASRRQGAYEQYF. CDR3 coding DNA: TGTGCCAGCAGACGACAGGGGGCATACGAGCAGTACTTC.

The chain has TRBV7-9 and TRBJ2-7; D might be TRBD1 or TRBD2, each matching 6 bases. Looked up from germline, CDR1 is SEHNR and CDR2 is FQNEAQ (reference sequence). Trimming took 5 bases from V and 6 from J, leaving 8 bases between them. The CDR3 contains 11 residues. CDR3 in amino acids: CASSGGGEQYF. The CDR3 nucleotides are TGTGCCAGCAGCGGAGGGGGCGAGCAGTACTTC.